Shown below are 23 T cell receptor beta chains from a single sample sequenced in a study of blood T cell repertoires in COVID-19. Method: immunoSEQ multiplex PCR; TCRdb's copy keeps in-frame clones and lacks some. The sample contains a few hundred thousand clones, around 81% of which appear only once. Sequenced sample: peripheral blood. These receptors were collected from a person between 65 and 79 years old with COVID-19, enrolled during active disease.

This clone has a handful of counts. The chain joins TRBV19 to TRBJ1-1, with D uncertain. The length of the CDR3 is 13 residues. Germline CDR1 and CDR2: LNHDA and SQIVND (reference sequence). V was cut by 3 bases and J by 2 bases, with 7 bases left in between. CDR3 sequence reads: CASSIQANTEAFF. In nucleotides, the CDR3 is TGTGCCAGTAGTATCCAGGCAAACACTGAAGCTTTCTTT.

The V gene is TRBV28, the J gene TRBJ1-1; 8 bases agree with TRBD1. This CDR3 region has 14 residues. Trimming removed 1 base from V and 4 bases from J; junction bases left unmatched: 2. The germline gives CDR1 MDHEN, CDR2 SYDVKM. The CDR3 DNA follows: TGTGCCAGCAGTTTATACAGGGGGAGCACTGAAGCTTTCTTT. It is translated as CASSLYRGSTEAFF.

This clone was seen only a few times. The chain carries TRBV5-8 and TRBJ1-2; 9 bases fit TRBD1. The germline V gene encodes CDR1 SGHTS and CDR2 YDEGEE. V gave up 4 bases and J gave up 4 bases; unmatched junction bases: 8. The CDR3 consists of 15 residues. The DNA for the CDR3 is TGTGCCAGCAGCCATGGGACAGGGAGGCTCTATGGCTACACCTTC. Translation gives CASSHGTGRLYGYTF.

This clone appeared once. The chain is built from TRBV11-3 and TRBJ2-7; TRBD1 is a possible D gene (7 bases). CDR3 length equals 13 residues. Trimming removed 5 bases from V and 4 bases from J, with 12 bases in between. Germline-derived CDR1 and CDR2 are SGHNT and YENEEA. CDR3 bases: TGTGCCAGCAGCCGCGGGACAGCGTACGAGCAGTACTTC. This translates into CASSRGTAYEQYF.

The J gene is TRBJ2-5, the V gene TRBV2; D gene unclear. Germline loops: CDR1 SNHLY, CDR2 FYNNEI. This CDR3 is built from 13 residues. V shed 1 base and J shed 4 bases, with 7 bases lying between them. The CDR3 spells CASSEGLPETQYF. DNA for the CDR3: TGTGCCAGCAGTGAAGGTCTTCCAGAGACCCAGTACTTC.

DNA for the CDR3: TGTGCCAGCAGCCAAAGACTAGCGGGAGGCCGGTCGTACGAGCAGTACTTC. Its protein is CASSQRLAGGRSYEQYF. The V gene is TRBV4-2, the J gene TRBJ2-7; 13 bases are a match to TRBD2. The CDR3 runs 17 residues. Germline V lookup: CDR1 LGHNA, CDR2 YNFKEQ. V was clipped by 2 bases and J by 4 bases; unmatched bases: 8.

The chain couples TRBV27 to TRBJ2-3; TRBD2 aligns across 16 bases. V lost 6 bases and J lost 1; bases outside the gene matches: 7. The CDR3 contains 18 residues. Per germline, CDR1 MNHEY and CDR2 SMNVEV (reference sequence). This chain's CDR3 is CASSWRGTSGRGTDTQYF. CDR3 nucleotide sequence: TGTGCCAGCAGCTGGAGAGGGACTAGCGGGAGGGGCACAGATACGCAGTATTTT.

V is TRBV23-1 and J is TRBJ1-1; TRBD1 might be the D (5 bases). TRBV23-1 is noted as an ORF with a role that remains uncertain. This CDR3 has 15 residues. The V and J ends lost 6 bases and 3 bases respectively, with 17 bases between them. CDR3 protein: CASSHTQGRYTEAFF. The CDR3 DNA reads TGCGCCAGCAGCCACACCCAGGGAAGGTACACTGAAGCTTTCTTT.

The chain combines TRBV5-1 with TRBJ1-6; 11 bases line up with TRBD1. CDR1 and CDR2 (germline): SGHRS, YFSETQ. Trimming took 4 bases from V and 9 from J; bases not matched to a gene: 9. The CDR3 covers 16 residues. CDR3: CASSPRDRGVSSPLHF. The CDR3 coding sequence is TGCGCCAGCAGCCCACGGGACAGGGGGGTGAGTTCACCCCTCCACTTT.

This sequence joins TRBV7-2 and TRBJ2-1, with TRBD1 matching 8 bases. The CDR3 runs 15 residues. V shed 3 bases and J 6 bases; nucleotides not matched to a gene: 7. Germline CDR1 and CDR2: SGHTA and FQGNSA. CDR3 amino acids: CASSFQDRALNEQFF. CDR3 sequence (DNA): TGTGCCAGCAGCTTTCAGGACAGGGCCCTCAATGAGCAGTTCTTC.

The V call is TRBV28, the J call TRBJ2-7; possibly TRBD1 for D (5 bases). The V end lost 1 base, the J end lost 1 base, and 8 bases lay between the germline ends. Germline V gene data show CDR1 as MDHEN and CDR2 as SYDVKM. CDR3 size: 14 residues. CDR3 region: CASSLLGESYEQYF. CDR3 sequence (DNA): TGTGCCAGCAGTTTATTAGGGGAATCCTACGAGCAGTACTTC.

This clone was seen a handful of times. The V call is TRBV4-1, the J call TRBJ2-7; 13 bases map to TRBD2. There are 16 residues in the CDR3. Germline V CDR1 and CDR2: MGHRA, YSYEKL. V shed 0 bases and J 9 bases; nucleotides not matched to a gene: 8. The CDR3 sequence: CASSQDGGLAGTAQYF. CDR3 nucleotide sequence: TGCGCCAGCAGCCAAGATGGGGGACTAGCGGGAACTGCGCAGTACTTC.

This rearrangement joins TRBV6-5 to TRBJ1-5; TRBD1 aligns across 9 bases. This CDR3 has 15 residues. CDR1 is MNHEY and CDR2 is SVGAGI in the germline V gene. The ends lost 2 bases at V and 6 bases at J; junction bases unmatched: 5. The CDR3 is CASSYQGTGIQPQHF. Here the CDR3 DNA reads TGTGCCAGCAGTTACCAGGGGACAGGGATTCAGCCCCAGCATTTT.

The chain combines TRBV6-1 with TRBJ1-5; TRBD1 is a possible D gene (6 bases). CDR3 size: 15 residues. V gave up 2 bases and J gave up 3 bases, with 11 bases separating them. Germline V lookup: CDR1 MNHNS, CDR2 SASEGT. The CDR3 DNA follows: TGTGCCAGCAGTGAATTAGGGGGTCCCAATCAGCCCCAGCATTTT. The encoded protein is CASSELGGPNQPQHF.

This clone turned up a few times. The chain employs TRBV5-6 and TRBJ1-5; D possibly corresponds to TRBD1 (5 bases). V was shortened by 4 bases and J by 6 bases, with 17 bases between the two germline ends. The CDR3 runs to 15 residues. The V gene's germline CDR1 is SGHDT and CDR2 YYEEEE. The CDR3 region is CASSTQGYDGQPQHF. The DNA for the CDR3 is TGTGCCAGCAGCACTCAGGGATACGATGGTCAGCCCCAGCATTTT. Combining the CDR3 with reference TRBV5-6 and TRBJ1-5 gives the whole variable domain DAGVTQSPTHLIKTRGQQVTLRCSPKSGHDTVSWYQQALGQGPQFIFQYYEEEERQRGNFPDRFSGHQFPNYSSELNVNALLLGDSALYLCASSTQGYDGQPQHFGDGTRLSIL.

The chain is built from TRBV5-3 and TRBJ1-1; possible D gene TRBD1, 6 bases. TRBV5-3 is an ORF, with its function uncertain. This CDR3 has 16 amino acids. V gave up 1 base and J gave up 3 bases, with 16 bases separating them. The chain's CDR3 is CARSLMGSSGDTEAFF. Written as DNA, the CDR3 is TGTGCCAGAAGCTTGATGGGGAGTTCAGGGGACACTGAAGCTTTCTTT.

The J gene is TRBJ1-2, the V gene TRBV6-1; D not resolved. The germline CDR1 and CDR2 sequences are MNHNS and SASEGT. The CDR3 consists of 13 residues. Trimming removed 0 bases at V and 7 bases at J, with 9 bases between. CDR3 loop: CASSEAVGGGYTF. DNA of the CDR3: TGTGCCAGCAGTGAAGCAGTCGGCGGTGGCTACACCTTC.

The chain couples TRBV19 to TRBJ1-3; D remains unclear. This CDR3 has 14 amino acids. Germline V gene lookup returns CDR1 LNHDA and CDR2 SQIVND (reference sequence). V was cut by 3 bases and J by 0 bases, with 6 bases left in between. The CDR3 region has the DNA TGTGCCAGTAGTATTTCAGGCTCTGGAAACACCATATATTTT. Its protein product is CASSISGSGNTIYF.

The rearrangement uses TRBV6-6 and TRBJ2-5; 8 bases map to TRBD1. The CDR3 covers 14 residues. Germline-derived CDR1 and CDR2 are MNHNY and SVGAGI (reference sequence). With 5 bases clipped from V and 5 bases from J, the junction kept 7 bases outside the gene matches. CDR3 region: CASSKQGARETQYF. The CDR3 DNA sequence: TGTGCCAGCAGTAAGCAGGGGGCTCGTGAGACCCAGTACTTC.

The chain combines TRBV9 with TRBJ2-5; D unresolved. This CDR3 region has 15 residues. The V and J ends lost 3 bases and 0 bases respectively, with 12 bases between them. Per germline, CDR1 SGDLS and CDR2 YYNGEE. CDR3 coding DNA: TGTGCCAGCAGCGCCGGCCAGGCCAACCAAGAGACCCAGTACTTC. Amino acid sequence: CASSAGQANQETQYF.

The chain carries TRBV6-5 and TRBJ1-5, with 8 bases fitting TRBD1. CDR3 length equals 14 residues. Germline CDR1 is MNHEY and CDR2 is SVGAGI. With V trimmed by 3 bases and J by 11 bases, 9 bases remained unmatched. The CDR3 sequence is CASSYGQGVLAQHF. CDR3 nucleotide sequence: TGTGCCAGCAGTTATGGACAGGGTGTGTTGGCCCAGCATTTT.

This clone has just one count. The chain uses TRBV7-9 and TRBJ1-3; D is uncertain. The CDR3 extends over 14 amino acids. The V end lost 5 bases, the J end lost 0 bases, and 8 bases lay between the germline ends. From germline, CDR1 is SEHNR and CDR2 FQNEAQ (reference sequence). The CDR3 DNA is TGTGCCAGCAGCCCGCCGAGCTCTGGAAACACCATATATTTT. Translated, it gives CASSPPSSGNTIYF.

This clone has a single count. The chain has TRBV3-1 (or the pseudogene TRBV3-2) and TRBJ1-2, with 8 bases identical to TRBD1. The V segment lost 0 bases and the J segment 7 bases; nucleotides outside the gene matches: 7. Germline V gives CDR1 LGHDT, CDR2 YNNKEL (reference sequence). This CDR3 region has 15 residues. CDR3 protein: CASSQDFGQGFGYTF. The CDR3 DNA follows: TGTGCCAGCAGCCAAGATTTCGGACAGGGCTTTGGCTACACCTTC.